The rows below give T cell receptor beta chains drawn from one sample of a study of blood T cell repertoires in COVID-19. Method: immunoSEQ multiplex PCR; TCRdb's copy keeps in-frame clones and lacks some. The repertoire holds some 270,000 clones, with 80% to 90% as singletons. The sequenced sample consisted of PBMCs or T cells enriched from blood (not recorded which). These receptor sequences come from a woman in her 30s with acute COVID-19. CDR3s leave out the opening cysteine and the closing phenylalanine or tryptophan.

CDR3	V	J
ASSTNPMISGVLNTEAF	TRBV19	TRBJ1-1
ASSFTGAYEQY	TRBV28	TRBJ2-7
ASRLAGGDTQY	TRBV27	TRBJ2-3
ASSLGGGRNQPQH	TRBV7-8	TRBJ1-5
ASSQAATRSGLCYEQY	TRBV14	TRBJ2-7
SVVSADTQY	TRBV29-1	TRBJ2-3
ASSFKGEYNEQF	TRBV11-2	TRBJ2-1
ASSLNGGGDTQY	TRBV7-9	TRBJ2-3
ASSQTSSSSYEQY	TRBV2	TRBJ2-7
ASSPAGGPITKNIQY	TRBV2	TRBJ2-4
ASSLIGGLAGGKNIQY	TRBV28	TRBJ2-4
ASSLEGQSYYGYT	TRBV7-2	TRBJ1-2
ASSQDPGLNQPQH	TRBV4-2	TRBJ1-5
ASSDRTGAGELF	TRBV2	TRBJ2-2
ASSLLRGNSNQPQH	TRBV28	TRBJ1-5
ASSQDRAGAGNTIY	TRBV4-3	TRBJ1-3
ASSQVISQGSIRYGYT	TRBV7-8	TRBJ1-2
ASTVSGTGSYEQY	TRBV28	TRBJ2-7
ASRRLAEYNEQF	TRBV19	TRBJ2-1
ASSSNQGLSSYNEQF	TRBV18	TRBJ2-1
ASSPESGSGEKLF	TRBV18	TRBJ1-4
ASTNWATGELF	TRBV28	TRBJ2-2
ASSSQRTSIYEQY	TRBV7-9	TRBJ2-7
ATGTSGGYNEQF	TRBV19	TRBJ2-1
ASVAGGNTGELF	TRBV5-1	TRBJ2-2
ASSIGSSGSGNEQF	TRBV19	TRBJ2-1
ASSAALAEPYEQY	TRBV9	TRBJ2-7